These 29 T cell receptor beta chains were sequenced from one sample in a study of blood T cells in healthy people across ages. Together with a sample-barcoded 5' primer, a J-beta primer mix was included in a second PCR lasting roughly 6 to 12 cycles. In TCRdb, the 5' RACE reads were re-called with MiXCR into one record per CDR3 protein. Among some 1.5 million distinct CDR3 sequences, 25% to 30% were seen once, and the ten largest hold approximately 7.7%. Sequencing used blood. The source is a woman in her 30s in good health.

This clonotype appeared many times. The genes are TRBV4-1 and TRBJ2-7; no reliable D call. V lost 0 bases and J lost 0, with 3 bases in between. CDR3 length: 13 amino acids. In germline, CDR1 is MGHRA, CDR2 YSYEKL. CDR3 loop: CASSQEGSYEQYF. In DNA, the CDR3 is TGCGCCAGCAGCCAAGAAGGCTCCTACGAGCAGTACTTC.

With respect to this clonotype: This may stem from a read error, because a much larger clone lies one nucleotide away. This chain uses TRBV5-1 with TRBJ1-4; 8 bases line up with TRBD1. CDR3 length: 15 residues. CDR1 SGHRS and CDR2 YFSETQ come from the germline V gene. In nucleotides, the CDR3 is TGCGCCGGCAGCTTGTCAGGGACAGGAGTCGAAAAACTGTTTTTT. This translates into CAGSLSGTGVEKLFF.

In regard to this clonotype: Sequence at one end of the junction differs from germline and may be a read error. The V gene is TRBV20-1, the J gene TRBJ2-5; 13 nucleotides align to TRBD2. The CDR3 loop spans 14 amino acids. Germline V gives CDR1 DFQATT, CDR2 SNEGSKA (reference sequence). The CDR3 DNA reads as TGCAGTGCCAGAGGACTAGCGGGGGTGAACAAGCAGTACTTC. It yields the protein CSARGLAGVNKQYF.

This clonotype came up many times. The rearrangement links TRBV20-1 to TRBJ2-1; 15 bases fit TRBD2. Germline loops: CDR1 DFQATT, CDR2 SNEGSKA (reference sequence). With V trimmed by 1 base and J by 7 bases, 5 bases remained unmatched. The CDR3 extends over 16 amino acids. CDR3 coding DNA: TGCAGTGCTAGAGGGACTAGCGGGAGGGCTGGAAATGAGCAGTTCTTC. This translates into CSARGTSGRAGNEQFF.

The genes are TRBV6-5 and TRBJ1-1; D unclear. The CDR3 extends over 14 amino acids. The germline V and J ends were trimmed by 6 bases and 4 bases, with 15 bases remaining between them. Germline lookup yields CDR1 MNHEY and CDR2 SVGAGI. The DNA for the CDR3 is TGTGCCAGCAGACGAACGACGGGTAGCACTGAAGCTTTCTTT. Protein: CASRRTTGSTEAFF.

This clonotype was recorded at least ten times. The rearrangement uses TRBV7-2 and TRBJ2-3, with D tentatively TRBD2 (6 bases). The germline V gene has CDR1 SGHTA and CDR2 FQGNSA. The germline V and J ends were trimmed by 5 bases and 4 bases, with 19 bases remaining between them. The length of the CDR3 is 16 residues. In DNA, the CDR3 is TGTGCCAGCAGCACGCCCGGAATAAGGAGGGCAGATACGCAGTATTTT. The encoded protein is CASSTPGIRRADTQYF. The whole variable domain, remainder taken from reference TRBV7-2 and TRBJ2-3, is GAGVSQSPSNKVTEKGKDVELRCDPISGHTALYWYRQSLGQGLEFLIYFQGNSAPDKSGLPSDRFSAERTGGSVSTLTIQRTQQEDSAVYLCASSTPGIRRADTQYFGPGTRLTVL.

The chain uses TRBV7-7 and TRBJ2-5; TRBD2 agrees at 8 bases. With 5 bases clipped from V and 1 base from J, the junction kept 6 bases outside the gene matches. The CDR3 is 15 residues long. Germline V gives CDR1 SSHAT, CDR2 FNYEAQ (reference sequence). DNA of the CDR3: TGTGCCAGCAGCGAAATAGCGGGACCCCAAGAGACCCAGTACTTC. It is translated as CASSEIAGPQETQYF.

The V gene is TRBV7-2, the J gene TRBJ2-4; 10 nucleotides line up with TRBD1. The CDR3 is 19 amino acids. Germline trimming cut 4 bases from V and 1 base from J; bases unmatched to any gene: 13. Looked up from germline, CDR1 is SGHTA and CDR2 is FQGNSA. The CDR3 spells CASSSTGTGVTGAKNIQYF. The CDR3 DNA sequence: TGTGCCAGCAGCTCAACCGGGACAGGGGTAACCGGGGCCAAAAACATTCAGTACTTC.

This clonotype was counted at least ten times. The limits of the CDR3 on the DNA are not certain, so only TCRdb's listed CDR3 is given. The gene calls are TRBV20-1 and TRBJ2-3; the D call in the table, TRBD2, was not verified against the DNA. CDR1 is DFQATT, CDR2 SNEGSKA, per germline (reference sequence). The CDR3 is 19 amino acids long, termini counted. The CDR3 spells CSARDYFGPERGGGDTQYF.

This clonotype was detected ten times or more. The chain has TRBV10-3 and TRBJ2-5; D is unresolved. This CDR3 contains 13 residues. In germline, CDR1 is ENHRY, CDR2 SYGVKD. With 3 bases removed from V and 5 bases from J, the gap between germline ends came to 10 bases. The CDR3 DNA follows: TGTGCCATCAGTGACTCCCCTGGGGAGACCCAGTACTTC. It is translated as CAISDSPGETQYF.

Many counts were recorded for this clonotype. The CDR3 DNA follows: TGTGCCATCAGTGAGCCGACTAGTACCACAGATACGCAGTATTTT. As protein: CAISEPTSTTDTQYF. The chain uses TRBV10-3 and TRBJ2-3; D is possibly TRBD2 (6 bases). The CDR3 is 15 amino acids. Per germline, CDR1 ENHRY and CDR2 SYGVKD. V lost 2 bases and J lost 2, with 11 bases in between.

A few counts support this clonotype. V usage is TRBV7-2 and J usage is TRBJ2-1, with 7 bases aligning to TRBD1. The germline V gene encodes CDR1 SGHTA and CDR2 FQGNSA. J gave up 12 bases and V 4 bases, and 3 bases lay outside the gene matches. The CDR3 length is 11 residues. The CDR3 region has the DNA TGTGCCAGCAGCTCCGGACAGGCGCAGTTCTTC. Protein product: CASSSGQAQFF.

This clonotype was detected many times. V gene TRBV4-3 combines with J gene TRBJ1-2; D is undetermined. V was trimmed by 0 bases and J by 7 bases, leaving 12 bases between them. From germline, CDR1 is LGHNA and CDR2 YSLEER. The CDR3 has 14 amino acids. Here the CDR3 reads CASSQDSGVLGYTF. The CDR3 DNA reads as TGCGCCAGCAGCCAAGATTCCGGGGTTCTTGGCTACACCTTC.

The rearrangement uses TRBV6-2 or TRBV6-3 and TRBJ2-6, with D possibly TRBD1 on 5 matching bases. The CDR3 covers 16 residues. Germline values: CDR1 MNHEY, CDR2 SVGEGT. Trimming removed 8 bases from V and 0 bases from J, with 14 bases in between. The DNA of the CDR3 is TGTGCCAGCGGTTTACAGGTGACCTCTGGGGCCAACGTCCTGACTTTC. Protein product: CASGLQVTSGANVLTF.

The chain carries TRBV10-3 and TRBJ2-1; D is unclear. V lost 6 bases and J lost 6, with 18 bases in between. The CDR3 spans 15 residues. From germline, CDR1 is ENHRY and CDR2 SYGVKD. The CDR3 DNA reads TGTGCCATCAGCCGAGAGGCACTCCCGGGCAATGAGCAGTTCTTC. Its translation is CAISREALPGNEQFF.

The J gene is TRBJ2-3, the V gene TRBV27, with TRBD1 matching over 7 bases. Per germline, CDR1 MNHEY and CDR2 SMNVEV (reference sequence). The CDR3 is 15 residues long. Germline trimming cut 6 bases from V and 4 bases from J; bases unmatched to any gene: 10. The CDR3 protein is CASRIPGQSADTQYF. The CDR3, as DNA: TGTGCCAGCAGGATACCGGGACAGAGCGCAGATACGCAGTATTTT.

This clonotype was counted at least ten times. The chain uses TRBV12-5 and TRBJ2-5; no clear D gene. The CDR3 covers 13 residues. The ends were cut back, 7 bases at V and 5 bases at J, with 14 bases in the middle. Germline lookup yields CDR1 LGHNT and CDR2 FRNRAP. The CDR3 bases are TGTGCTAGTGCTTCCGCGCTCGGGGAGACCCAGTACTTC. Amino acids: CASASALGETQYF.

The chain links TRBV29-1 to TRBJ1-2; the D gene is possibly TRBD1 (6 bases). Per the germline V gene, CDR1 is SQVTM and CDR2 is ANQGSEA. The ends were cut back, 7 bases at V and 7 bases at J, with 16 bases in the middle. This CDR3 comprises 12 residues. Here the CDR3 DNA reads TGCAGCGCCTACGAGGGGGACCGTGGCTACACCTTC. The encoded protein is CSAYEGDRGYTF. The full variable domain, its missing parts supplied by reference TRBV29-1 and TRBJ1-2, is SAVISQKPSRDICQRGTSLTIQCQVDSQVTMMFWYRQQPGQSLTLIATANQGSEATYESGFVIDKFPISRPNLTFSTLTVSNMSPEDSSIYLCSAYEGDRGYTFGSGTRLTVV.

This chain joins TRBV7-2 and TRBJ2-3; 7 bases fit TRBD2. J lost 8 bases, V lost 2 bases, and 10 bases had no gene match. CDR3 size: 15 residues. Germline CDR1 reads SGHTA; CDR2 reads FQGNSA. Here the CDR3 reads CASSLNLRAGVTQYF. The CDR3 nucleotides read TGTGCCAGCAGCTTAAATTTGAGGGCGGGAGTTACGCAGTATTTT.

The chain uses TRBV7-3 and TRBJ1-2; D uncertain. V lost 4 bases to trimming and J lost 6 bases, with 12 bases between them. The germline V gene encodes CDR1 SGHTA and CDR2 FQGTGA. This CDR3 has 13 residues. CDR3 bases: TGTGCCAGCAGCTCCAGGTCGCAAAATGGCTACACCTTC. Translated: CASSSRSQNGYTF.

This clonotype has ten or more counts. V usage is TRBV10-3 and J usage is TRBJ2-1, with D maybe TRBD2 (5 bases). The CDR3 extends over 15 amino acids. The ends were cut back, 10 bases at V and 0 bases at J, with 16 bases in the middle. Germline V gene sequence: CDR1 ENHRY, CDR2 SYGVKD. Here the CDR3 DNA reads TGTGCCACCGCCGCCGGGGTGGACTCCTACAATGAGCAGTTCTTC. Its protein is CATAAGVDSYNEQFF.

This clonotype was observed a few times. The chain has TRBV18 and TRBJ2-7; TRBD2 is a possible D gene (6 bases). V lost 4 bases, J lost 2 bases, and 12 bases lay in between. This CDR3 region has 14 residues. Germline assignment: CDR1 KGHSH and CDR2 LQKENI. The CDR3 DNA sequence: TGTGCCAGCTCACAAAAACTAGCAGCCTACGAGCAGTACTTC. Protein product: CASSQKLAAYEQYF.

This clonotype showed up just a few times. The chain carries TRBV2 and TRBJ2-1, with 7 bases aligning to TRBD1. Germline-derived CDR1 and CDR2 are SNHLY and FYNNEI. The junction had 7 bases not matched to a gene; V was cut back by 8 bases and J by 9 bases. The CDR3 is made up of 12 amino acids. The CDR3 DNA reads TGTGCCAGCCACCGCTCAGGGGGTGAGCAGTTCTTC. Amino acid sequence: CASHRSGGEQFF.

Remarks on this clonotype: This may stem from a read error, because a much larger clone lies one nucleotide away. The rearrangement uses TRBV29-1 and TRBJ2-1; either TRBD1 or TRBD2 may supply D (5 bases each). This CDR3 contains 13 residues. Trimming removed 7 bases at V and 2 bases at J, with 12 bases between. CDR1 SQVTM and CDR2 ANQGSEA come from the germline V gene. This chain's CDR3 is CSGVRETYNEQFF. As DNA, the CDR3 is TGCAGCGGTGTCAGGGAGACCTACAATGAGCAGTTCTTC.

Note on this clonotype: A much more abundant neighbour one base away suggests this may be a read error. The rearrangement uses TRBV12-3 or TRBV12-4 and TRBJ2-3, with D perhaps matching TRBD2 (5 bases). The CDR3 is 15 amino acids. The V end lost 6 bases, the J end lost 6 bases, and 19 bases lay between the germline ends. CDR3 protein: CASSEDGIVGDTQYF. DNA of the CDR3: TGTGCCAGCAGCGAGGACGGGATAGTAGGGGATACGCAGTATTTT.

J is TRBJ2-1 and V is TRBV2, with a tentative D call TRBD2 (5 bases). The CDR3 sequence is 12 residues long. The V and J ends lost 2 bases and 10 bases respectively, with 9 bases between them. The germline V gene has CDR1 SNHLY and CDR2 FYNNEI. CDR3 sequence reads: CASSELEAEQFF. The CDR3 DNA sequence: TGTGCCAGCAGTGAATTGGAGGCAGAGCAGTTCTTC.

Details on this clonotype: Just one base apart from a much larger clone, this may be a read error. V is TRBV10-3 and J is TRBJ2-1; 10 nucleotides agree with TRBD1. Germline CDR1 reads ENHRY; CDR2 reads SYGVKD. The CDR3 runs to 15 residues. Germline trimming cut 6 bases from V and 10 bases from J; bases unmatched to any gene: 12. The CDR3 DNA reads TGTGCCATCAGAGACCTGGACAGGGGGGTTGACGAGCAGTTCTTC. Amino acids: CAIRDLDRGVDEQFF.

This clonotype was detected many times. The rearrangement joins TRBV7-6 to TRBJ2-3; D is undetermined. CDR3 size: 12 residues. Per the germline V gene, CDR1 is SGHVS and CDR2 is FNYEAQ. V dropped 6 bases and J dropped 8 bases, with 12 bases sitting between them. The CDR3 is CASSPSLGTQYF. The CDR3 DNA is TGTGCCAGCAGTCCCAGTTTGGGTACGCAGTATTTT.

The CDR3 DNA reads TGTGCCAGCAGGGCCCGGACAGTTATTACCTACGAGCAGTACTTC. It specifies CASRARTVITYEQYF. J is TRBJ2-7 and V is TRBV27; perhaps TRBD1 as D (6 bases). V lost 6 bases to trimming and J lost 2 bases, with 17 bases between them. The CDR3 has 15 amino acids. Germline assignment: CDR1 MNHEY and CDR2 SMNVEV (reference sequence).